This T cell receptor (beta chain) was recovered during a study of circulating and synovial CD4+ cells in juvenile arthritis. Broader study findings: CPL versus bulk CD4 samples: T cell genome counts differed by at least an order of magnitude.

Comment on this clone: The antigen remains undetermined.

The CDR3 spans 14 residues. Germline V gene lookup returns CDR1 SQVTM and CDR2 ANQGSEA. Trimming left V 1 base short and J 11 bases short, with 20 bases between. Measured with immunoSEQ multiplex PCR; TCRdb has only the in-frame clones, and not every one. Of around 15,000 clones in the sample, 90% to 95% are singletons; the top ten hold around 0.78%. The sequence came from a human donor with juvenile idiopathic arthritis. The rearrangement joins TRBV29-1 to TRBJ1-1; D may be TRBD1 (6 bases). Sequencing was carried out using CD4+ T cells from blood. The CDR3 nucleotides are TGCAGCGTTGAAGCGGGGGGCCCGACAGGTGCCGCTTTCTTT. It codes for CSVEAGGPTGAAFF.